This T cell receptor (beta chain) was captured in a study of patients and donors after allogeneic stem cell transplantation. The germline V gene has CDR1 LNHNV and CDR2 YYDKDF (reference sequence). This CDR3 region has 15 residues. The ends were cut back, 5 bases at V and 2 bases at J, with 16 bases in the middle. TCRdb reprocessed the RT-PCR reads via MiXCR and lists one record per CDR3 protein. The sample contains about 160,000 distinct CDR3 sequences, about 40% of which appear only once. The TCR originated in a human donor who was either an allogeneic HSCT recipient or a stem cell or donor lymphocyte infusion donor (not recorded which). It is not recorded whose cells these are; they may come from a transplant donor. This sequence joins TRBV15 and TRBJ2-7, with D hard to call. Sequencing was performed on blood, either unsorted or a sorted T cell fraction (not recorded which). Written as DNA, the CDR3 is TGTGCCACCAGCCCCCGGGCCCTAAGACCCTACGAGCAGTACTTC. Translating gives CATSPRALRPYEQYF.